A single sample is the source of the 17 T cell receptor beta chains below, sequenced in a study of neurological immune-mediated disorders. Time point reported: longitudinal time-point 1 (baseline). TCRdb recomputed calls from the 5' RACE reads with MiXCR, one row per CDR3 protein. The table has about 71,000 distinct CDR3 sequences, roughly an eighth seen once. Input material: PBMCs. These receptors were taken from a female donor with HTLV-1-associated myelopathy (HAM/TSP).

This clonotype was found many times. The rearrangement joins TRBV20-1 to TRBJ1-1; possibly TRBD1 for D (5 bases). The CDR3 spans 15 residues. V was clipped by 0 bases and J by 1 base, with 12 bases between them. The germline gives CDR1 DFQATT, CDR2 SNEGSKA (reference sequence). CDR3 region: CSARDLRTTNTEAFF. The CDR3, as DNA: TGCAGTGCTAGAGATTTGAGGACAACGAACACTGAAGCTTTCTTT.

This sequence joins TRBV7-2 and TRBJ2-7, with D possibly being TRBD1 (6 bases). The ends were cut back, 4 bases at V and 6 bases at J, with 16 bases in the middle. This CDR3 contains 14 residues. Germline loops: CDR1 SGHTA, CDR2 FQGNSA. CDR3 DNA sequence: TGTGCCAGCAGCTACCCAGGGGTTTGTTTCGAGCAGTACTTC. Protein: CASSYPGVCFEQYF.

A remark on this clonotype: A much larger clone is a single base away; this may be a read error. The chain is built from TRBV7-2 and TRBJ1-5; D is ambiguous. The CDR3 consists of 15 residues. Trimming pared 5 bases from V and 2 bases from J, leaving 13 bases between. CDR1 SGHTA and CDR2 FQGNSA come from the germline V gene. CDR3 sequence reads: CASSTEGMGNQPQHF. The CDR3 nucleotides read TGTGCCAGCAGCACTGAGGGCATGGGCAATCAGCCCCAGCATTTT.

The chain joins TRBV7-9 to TRBJ2-1, with D perhaps TRBD2 (5 bases). Trimming took off 3 bases at V and 0 bases at J, with 9 bases between the two ends. The CDR3 contains 15 residues. Germline V gene lookup returns CDR1 SEHNR and CDR2 FQNEAQ (reference sequence). Here the CDR3 DNA reads TGTGCCAGCAGCTTTCTTGGGAGCTCCTACAATGAGCAGTTCTTC. Its translation is CASSFLGSSYNEQFF.

This clonotype showed up just once. V and J are TRBV5-6 and TRBJ2-2; D unresolved. Germline CDR1 SGHDT, CDR2 YYEEEE. V shed 1 base and J shed 4 bases, with 11 bases lying between them. CDR3 length: 15 residues. CDR3 loop: CASSLLDPITGELFF. The CDR3 bases are TGTGCCAGCAGCTTGTTAGACCCTATCACCGGGGAGCTGTTTTTT.

This clonotype has a count of ten or more. The chain uses TRBV5-1 and TRBJ1-5; D uncertain. Germline CDR1 is SGHRS and CDR2 is YFSETQ. With 4 bases removed from V and 0 bases from J, the gap between germline ends came to 8 bases. The CDR3 contains 14 residues. The CDR3 loop is CASSPGASNQPQHF. DNA of the CDR3: TGCGCCAGCAGCCCGGGCGCTAGCAATCAGCCCCAGCATTTT.

This chain links TRBV5-1 with TRBJ2-2; 7 bases are a match to TRBD2. Unmatched junction bases numbered 6, after V lost 4 bases and J lost 9 bases. CDR3 size: 13 residues. Germline CDR1 reads SGHRS; CDR2 reads YFSETQ. The CDR3 coding sequence is TGCGCCAGCAGCCGACAGCGGGACCGGGAGCTGTTTTTT. Protein sequence: CASSRQRDRELFF.

This clonotype was observed at least ten times. V usage is TRBV10-3 and J usage is TRBJ2-7; D gene ambiguous. Germline CDR1 reads ENHRY; CDR2 reads SYGVKD. This CDR3 is 15 amino acids long. V gave up 2 bases and J gave up 5 bases, with 16 bases separating them. The CDR3 bases are TGTGCCATCAGTGAGCGGGTCGACTCCCCCCACGAGCAGTACTTC. Amino acids: CAISERVDSPHEQYF.

The gene calls are TRBV20-1 and TRBJ2-7; no clear D gene. The CDR3 contains 12 residues. CDR1 and CDR2 from the germline V gene are DFQATT and SNEGSKA (reference sequence). V lost 3 bases and J 5 bases, leaving 11 bases between the germline ends. In DNA, the CDR3 is TGCAGTGCTAGCGGAGTAGCCGACGAGCAGTACTTC. Protein product: CSASGVADEQYF.

With regard to this clonotype: A much larger clone is a single base away; this may be a read error. The J gene is TRBJ1-5, the V gene TRBV10-3; D unclear. The germline V gene has CDR1 ENHRY and CDR2 SYGVKD. The ends were cut back, 11 bases at V and 3 bases at J, with 14 bases in the middle. The CDR3 has 13 residues. CDR3 nucleotide sequence: TGTGCCGCCAAGGCAGAGGTCAATCAGCCCCAGCATTTT. Its translation: CAAKAEVNQPQHF.

The rearrangement joins TRBV12-3 or TRBV12-4 to TRBJ2-1; D not certain. V lost 3 bases and J 3 bases, leaving 6 bases between the germline ends. The CDR3 loop spans 13 amino acids. This chain's CDR3 is CASSLGSYNEQFF. The CDR3 nucleotides are TGTGCCAGCAGTTTGGGCAGCTACAATGAGCAGTTCTTC.

This clonotype was recorded at least ten times. The chain combines TRBV20-1 with TRBJ2-1; D remains ambiguous. CDR1 and CDR2 (germline): DFQATT, SNEGSKA (reference sequence). The CDR3 has 15 residues. Trimming shortened V by 2 bases and J by 10 bases, and 21 bases separated the two germline ends. As DNA, the CDR3 is TGCAGTGCTAGACAGCCCCAAAAGAGGCAGGACGAGCAGTTCTTC. Amino acids: CSARQPQKRQDEQFF.

This clonotype was detected a few times. A much bigger clone sits one base away, suggesting this may be a read error. The chain uses TRBV28 and TRBJ2-3; D perhaps matches TRBD1 (6 bases). Germline V gives CDR1 MDHEN, CDR2 SYDVKM. The CDR3 runs to 16 residues. V was shortened by 6 bases and J by 3 bases, with 19 bases between the two germline ends. The CDR3 DNA follows: TGTGCCAGCAGGAGACTCCCGGCACAGGGAACAGATACGCAGTATTTT. Translated: CASRRLPAQGTDTQYF.

The rearrangement joins TRBV6-5 to TRBJ1-2; perhaps TRBD1 as D (5 bases). The V gene's germline CDR1 is MNHEY and CDR2 SVGAGI. There are 16 residues in the CDR3. V lost 4 bases, J lost 5 bases, and 20 bases lay in between. The CDR3 protein is CASSFSRGQGLYGYTF. In DNA, the CDR3 is TGTGCCAGCAGTTTCTCCCGAGGGCAGGGACTTTATGGCTACACCTTC.

As concerns this clonotype: An end of the junction differs from the germline gene, which may be a read error. The genes are TRBV5-1 and TRBJ1-5, with D uncertain. Germline CDR1 reads SGHRS; CDR2 reads YFSETQ. The CDR3 consists of 15 residues. The CDR3 DNA sequence: TGCGCCAGCAGCTTGGTATACGGGAGCAATCAGCACCAGCATTTT. This encodes CASSLVYGSNQHQHF.

This clonotype was picked up many times. The V and J genes are TRBV11-2 and TRBJ1-6; the D gene is possibly TRBD1 (5 bases). Germline CDR1 is SGHAT and CDR2 is FQNNGV. V was trimmed by 4 bases and J by 9 bases, leaving 13 bases between them. The CDR3 is 14 amino acids. The CDR3 protein is CASSSSKTVSPLHF. The CDR3 coding sequence is TGTGCCAGCAGCTCCTCCAAGACAGTTTCACCCCTCCACTTT. The variable domain in full, completed from reference TRBV11-2 and TRBJ1-6, reads EAGVAQSPRYKIIEKRQSVAFWCNPISGHATLYWYQQILGQGPKLLIQFQNNGVVDDSQLPKDRFSAERLKGVDSTLKIQPAKLEDSAVYLCASSSSKTVSPLHFGNGTRLTVT.

This clonotype was picked up many times. J is TRBJ2-7 and V is TRBV29-1; the D is unclear. CDR1 is SQVTM, CDR2 ANQGSEA, per germline. With 4 bases removed from V and 2 bases from J, the gap between germline ends came to 21 bases. CDR3 length: 16 amino acids. The CDR3 sequence is CSVGILVFRQPYEQYF. CDR3 nucleotide sequence: TGCAGCGTTGGAATTCTGGTGTTCCGCCAACCCTACGAGCAGTACTTC.